The clone carrying this T cell receptor (beta chain) was detected only a few times. The sample originates from a study of blood T cell repertoires in COVID-19. Whole-study context: The study drew acute and convalescent COVID-19 samples from the United States, Italy and Spain.

The germline V gene encodes CDR1 MNHEY and CDR2 SVGAGI. J gave up 2 bases and V 7 bases, and 6 bases lay outside the gene matches. The CDR3 sequence is 15 residues long. Here immunoSEQ multiplex PCR was the method, and the copy in TCRdb shows in-frame clones only, minus some. The sample contains approximately 72,000 clones, roughly 86% of which appear only once. The sequencing sample was made of peripheral blood. The sequence derives from an older woman with acute or convalescent COVID-19. V gene TRBV6-5 combines with J gene TRBJ2-2; 8 nucleotides line up with TRBD2. The CDR3 DNA follows: TGTGCCAGCACGACCGGGGGGGCCAACACCGGGGAGCTGTTTTTT. Translating gives CASTTGGANTGELFF.